This T cell receptor beta chain was profiled in a study of T cell repertoires in cytomegalovirus infection. Findings and limits, study-wide: Dominating the ex vivo response were TCR beta clonotypes that were CMV-specific and HLA-C-restricted.

This clonotype showed up just a few times. The antigen is undetermined. A single record per CDR3 protein comes from TCRdb applying MiXCR to the reads. This sample carries 650,000 to 900,000 distinct CDR3 sequences, under 35% of them seen once, and the ten largest clones take around 13%. After removal of 8 bases from V and 2 bases from J, the junction contained 2 bases not matched to a gene. CDR3 size: 13 residues. Germline V gene sequence: CDR1 SEHNR, CDR2 FQNEAQ (reference sequence). The sequence came from a human donor in good health (CMV status not recorded). Some clones in this sample may be carry-over from other donors' samples. The rearrangement links TRBV7-9 to TRBJ2-5; 10 bases agree with TRBD2. This specimen consisted of cultured CD8+ T cells from PBMCs, obtained from culture after CMV antigen stimulation. Written as DNA, the CDR3 is TGTGCCAGCTCGGGACTAGCGCAAGAGACCCAGTACTTC. Translation gives CASSGLAQETQYF.